The clone carrying this T cell receptor beta chain was counted a few times. Trimming took 2 bases from V and 1 from J, leaving 12 bases between them. The CDR3 totals 16 residues. CDR1 KGHSH and CDR2 LQKENI come from the germline V gene. The Seattle patients, enrolled during active infection, were followed longitudinally. This entry is derived from a study of blood T cell repertoires in COVID-19. Looking at the study overall: T cells, B-cell-depleted T cells, or PBMCs provided the cDNA or gDNA that served as material.

Original data processing: Counts of nucleated cells, estimated from reference gene primer amplification, were obtained. The repertoire was sequenced with immunoSEQ multiplex PCR; TCRdb's copy has only in-frame clones and lacks some. That table furnishes V, J and clone size, whereas the DNA furnished D and trimming. The table records roughly 100,000 clones, around 81% of them present only once. The chain couples TRBV18 to TRBJ1-3; D is ambiguous. The receptor comes from a man at least 80 years old with COVID-19, enrolled during active disease. The specimen was peripheral blood. CDR3 sequence (DNA): TGTGCCAGCTCACCAATGACGCCGGGGTCTGGAAACACCATATATTTT. Its protein is CASSPMTPGSGNTIYF.